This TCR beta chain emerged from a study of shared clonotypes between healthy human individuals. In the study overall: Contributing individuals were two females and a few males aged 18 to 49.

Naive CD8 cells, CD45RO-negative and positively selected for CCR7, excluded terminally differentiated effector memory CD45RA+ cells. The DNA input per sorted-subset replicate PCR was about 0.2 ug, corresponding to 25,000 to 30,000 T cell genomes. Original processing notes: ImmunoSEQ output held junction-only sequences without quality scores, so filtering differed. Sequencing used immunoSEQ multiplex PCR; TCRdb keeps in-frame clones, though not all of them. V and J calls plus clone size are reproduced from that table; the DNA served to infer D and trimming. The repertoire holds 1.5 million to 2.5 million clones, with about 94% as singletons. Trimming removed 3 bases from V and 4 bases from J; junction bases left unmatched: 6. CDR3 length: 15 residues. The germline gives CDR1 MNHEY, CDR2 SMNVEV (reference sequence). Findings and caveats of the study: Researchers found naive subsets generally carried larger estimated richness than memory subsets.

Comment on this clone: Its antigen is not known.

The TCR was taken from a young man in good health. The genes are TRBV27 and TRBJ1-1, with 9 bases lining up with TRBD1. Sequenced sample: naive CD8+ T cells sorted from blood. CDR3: CASSFGTGIATEAFF. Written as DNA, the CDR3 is TGTGCCAGCAGTTTCGGGACAGGGATTGCCACTGAAGCTTTCTTT.